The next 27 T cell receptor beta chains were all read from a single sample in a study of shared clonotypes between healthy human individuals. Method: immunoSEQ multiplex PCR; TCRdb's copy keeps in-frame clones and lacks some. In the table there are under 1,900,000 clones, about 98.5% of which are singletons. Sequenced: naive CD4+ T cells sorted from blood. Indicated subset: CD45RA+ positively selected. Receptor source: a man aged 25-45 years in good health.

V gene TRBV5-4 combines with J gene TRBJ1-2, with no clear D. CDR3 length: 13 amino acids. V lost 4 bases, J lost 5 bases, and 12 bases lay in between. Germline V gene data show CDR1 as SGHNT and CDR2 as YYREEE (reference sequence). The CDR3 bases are TGTGCCAGCAGCACGGACGGTGTTTATGGCTACACCTTC. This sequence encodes CASSTDGVYGYTF.

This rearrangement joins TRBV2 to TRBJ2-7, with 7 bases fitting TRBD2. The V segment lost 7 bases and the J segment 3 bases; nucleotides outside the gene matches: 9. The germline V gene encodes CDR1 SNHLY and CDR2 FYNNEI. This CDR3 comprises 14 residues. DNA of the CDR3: TGTGCCAGCAATCTTAGGACTAGTTACTACGAGCAGTACTTC. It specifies CASNLRTSYYEQYF.

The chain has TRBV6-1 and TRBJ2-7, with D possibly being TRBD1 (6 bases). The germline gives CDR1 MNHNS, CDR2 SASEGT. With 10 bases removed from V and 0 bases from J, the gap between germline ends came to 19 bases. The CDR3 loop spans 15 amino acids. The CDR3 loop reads CATKSQGPSSYEQYF. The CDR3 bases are TGTGCCACAAAGAGCCAGGGGCCTTCCTCCTACGAGCAGTACTTC.

The CDR3 loop reads CASSQLSSGSRGLRADTQYF. The CDR3 DNA reads TGTGCCAGCAGCCAACTTTCTAGCGGGAGTCGGGGGTTGAGGGCAGATACGCAGTATTTT. The chain joins TRBV14 to TRBJ2-3; 10 bases align to TRBD2. Germline assignment: CDR1 SGHDN and CDR2 FVKESK. J lost 4 bases, V lost 2 bases, and 18 bases had no gene match. The CDR3 runs 20 residues.

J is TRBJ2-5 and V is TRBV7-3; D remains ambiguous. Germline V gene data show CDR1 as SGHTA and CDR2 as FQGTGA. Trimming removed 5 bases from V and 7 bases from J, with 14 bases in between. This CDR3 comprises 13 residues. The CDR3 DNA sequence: TGTGCCAGCAGCCTCCGGACGAAGGGGACCCAGTACTTC. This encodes CASSLRTKGTQYF.

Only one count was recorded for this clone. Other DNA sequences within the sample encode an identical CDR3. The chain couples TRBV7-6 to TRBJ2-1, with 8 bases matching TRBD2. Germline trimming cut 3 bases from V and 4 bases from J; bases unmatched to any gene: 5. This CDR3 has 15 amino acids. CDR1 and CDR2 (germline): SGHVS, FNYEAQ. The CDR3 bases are TGTGCCAGCAGCTTTACTAGCGGAGTTTACAATGAGCAGTTCTTC. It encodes CASSFTSGVYNEQFF.

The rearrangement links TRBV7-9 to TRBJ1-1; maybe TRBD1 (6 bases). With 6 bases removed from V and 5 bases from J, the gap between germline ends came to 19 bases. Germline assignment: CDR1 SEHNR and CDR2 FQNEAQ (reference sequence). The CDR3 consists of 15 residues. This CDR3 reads CASRGPTGAETEAFF. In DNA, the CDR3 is TGTGCCAGCAGAGGGCCTACGGGGGCCGAGACTGAAGCTTTCTTT.

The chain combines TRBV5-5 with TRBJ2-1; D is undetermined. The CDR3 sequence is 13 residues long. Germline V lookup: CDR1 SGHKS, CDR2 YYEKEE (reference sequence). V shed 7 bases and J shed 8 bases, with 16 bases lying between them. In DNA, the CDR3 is TGTGCCAGCCAAAGCTTGGTAACCGATGAGCAGTTCTTC. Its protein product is CASQSLVTDEQFF.

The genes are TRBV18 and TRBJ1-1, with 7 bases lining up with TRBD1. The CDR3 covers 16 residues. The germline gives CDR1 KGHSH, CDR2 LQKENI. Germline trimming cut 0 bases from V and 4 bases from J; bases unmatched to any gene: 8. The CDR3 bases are TGTGCCAGCTCACCACCCGATCAGACAGGGAGCACTGAAGCTTTCTTT. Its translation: CASSPPDQTGSTEAFF.

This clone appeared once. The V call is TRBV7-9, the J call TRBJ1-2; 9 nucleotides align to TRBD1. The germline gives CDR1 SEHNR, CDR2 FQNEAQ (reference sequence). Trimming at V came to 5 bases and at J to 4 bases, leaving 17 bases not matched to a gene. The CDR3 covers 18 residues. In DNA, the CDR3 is TGTGCCAGCAGCCTTACGTATTGGACAGGGGATATTTTCTATGGCTACACCTTC. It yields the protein CASSLTYWTGDIFYGYTF.

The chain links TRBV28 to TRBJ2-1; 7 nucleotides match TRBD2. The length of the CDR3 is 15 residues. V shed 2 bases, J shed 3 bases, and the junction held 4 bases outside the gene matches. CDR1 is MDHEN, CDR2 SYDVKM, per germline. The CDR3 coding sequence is TGTGCCAGCAGTTTAGCGGGAGAGGGCTACAATGAGCAGTTCTTC. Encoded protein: CASSLAGEGYNEQFF.

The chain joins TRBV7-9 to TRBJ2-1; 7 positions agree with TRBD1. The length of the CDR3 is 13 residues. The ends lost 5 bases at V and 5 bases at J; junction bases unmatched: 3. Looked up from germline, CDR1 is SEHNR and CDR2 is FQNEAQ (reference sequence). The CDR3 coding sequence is TGTGCCAGCAGCGAGGGACAGCACAATGAGCAGTTCTTC. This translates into CASSEGQHNEQFF. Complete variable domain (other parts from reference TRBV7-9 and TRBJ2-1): DTGVSQNPRHKITKRGQNVTFRCDPISEHNRLYWYRQTLGQGPEFLTYFQNEAQLEKSRLLSDRFSAERPKGSFSTLEIQRTEQGDSAMYLCASSEGQHNEQFFGPGTRLTVL.

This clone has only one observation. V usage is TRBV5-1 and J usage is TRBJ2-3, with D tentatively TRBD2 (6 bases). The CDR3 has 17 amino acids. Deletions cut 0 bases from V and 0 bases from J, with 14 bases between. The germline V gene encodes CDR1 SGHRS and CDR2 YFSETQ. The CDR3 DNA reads TGCGCCAGCAGCTTGGTCCAGGGCGGGGTAAGCACAGATACGCAGTATTTT. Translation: CASSLVQGGVSTDTQYF.

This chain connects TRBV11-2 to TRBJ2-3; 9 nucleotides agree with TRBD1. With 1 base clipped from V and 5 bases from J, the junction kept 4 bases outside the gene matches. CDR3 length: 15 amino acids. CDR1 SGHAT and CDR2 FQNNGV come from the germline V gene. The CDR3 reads CASSLGDRALDTQYF. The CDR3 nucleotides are TGTGCCAGCAGCTTAGGGGACAGGGCTCTAGATACGCAGTATTTT.

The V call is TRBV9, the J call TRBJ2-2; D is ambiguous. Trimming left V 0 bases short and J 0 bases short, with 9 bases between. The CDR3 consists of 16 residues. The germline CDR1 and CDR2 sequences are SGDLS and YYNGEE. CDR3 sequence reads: CASSVVGTTNTGELFF. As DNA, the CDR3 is TGTGCCAGCAGCGTAGTGGGTACAACGAACACCGGGGAGCTGTTTTTT. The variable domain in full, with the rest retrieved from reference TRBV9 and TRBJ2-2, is DSGVTQTPKHLITATGQRVTLRCSPRSGDLSVYWYQQSLDQGLQFLIQYYNGEERAKGNILERFSAQQFPDLHSELNLSSLELGDSALYFCASSVVGTTNTGELFFGEGSRLTVL.

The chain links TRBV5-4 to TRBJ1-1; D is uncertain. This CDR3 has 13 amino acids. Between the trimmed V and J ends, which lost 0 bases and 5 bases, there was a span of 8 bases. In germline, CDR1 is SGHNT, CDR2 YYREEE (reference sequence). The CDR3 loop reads CASSLEAETEAFF. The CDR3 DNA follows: TGTGCCAGCAGCTTGGAGGCTGAGACTGAAGCTTTCTTT.

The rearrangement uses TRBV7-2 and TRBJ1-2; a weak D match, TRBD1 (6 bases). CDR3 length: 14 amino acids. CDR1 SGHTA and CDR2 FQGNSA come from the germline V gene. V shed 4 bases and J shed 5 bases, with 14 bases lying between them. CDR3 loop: CASSSPRTAYGYTF. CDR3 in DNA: TGTGCCAGCAGCTCCCCCCGGACAGCATATGGCTACACCTTC. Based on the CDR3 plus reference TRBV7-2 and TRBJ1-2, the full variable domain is GAGVSQSPSNKVTEKGKDVELRCDPISGHTALYWYRQSLGQGLEFLIYFQGNSAPDKSGLPSDRFSAERTGGSVSTLTIQRTQQEDSAVYLCASSSPRTAYGYTFGSGTRLTVV.

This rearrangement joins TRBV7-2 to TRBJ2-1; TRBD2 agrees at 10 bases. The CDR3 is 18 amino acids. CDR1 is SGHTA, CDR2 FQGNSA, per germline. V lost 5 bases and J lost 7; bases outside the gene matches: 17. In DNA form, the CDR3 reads TGTGCCAGCAGCCCTACTTCGGCTAGCGGGAGTATTAAGAATGAGCAGTTCTTC. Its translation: CASSPTSASGSIKNEQFF.

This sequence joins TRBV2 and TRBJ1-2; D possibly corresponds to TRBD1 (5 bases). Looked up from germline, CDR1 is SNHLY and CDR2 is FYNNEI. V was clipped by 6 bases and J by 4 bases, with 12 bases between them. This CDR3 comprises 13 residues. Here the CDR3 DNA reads TGTGCCAGCAGCCCGACAGCCGTCTATGGCTACACCTTC. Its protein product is CASSPTAVYGYTF.

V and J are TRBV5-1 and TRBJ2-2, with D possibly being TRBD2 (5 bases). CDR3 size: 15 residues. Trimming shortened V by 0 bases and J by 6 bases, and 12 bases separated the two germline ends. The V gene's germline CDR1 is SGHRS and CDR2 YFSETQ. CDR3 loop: CASSLGGFMAGELFF. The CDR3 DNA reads TGCGCCAGCAGCTTGGGAGGGTTTATGGCCGGGGAGCTGTTTTTT.

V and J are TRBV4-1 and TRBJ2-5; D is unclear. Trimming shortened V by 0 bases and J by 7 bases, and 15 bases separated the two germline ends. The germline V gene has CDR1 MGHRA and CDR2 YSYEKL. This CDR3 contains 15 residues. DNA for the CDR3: TGCGCCAGCAGCCAAGATACGGCCGGGCTTGGGACCCAGTACTTC. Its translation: CASSQDTAGLGTQYF.

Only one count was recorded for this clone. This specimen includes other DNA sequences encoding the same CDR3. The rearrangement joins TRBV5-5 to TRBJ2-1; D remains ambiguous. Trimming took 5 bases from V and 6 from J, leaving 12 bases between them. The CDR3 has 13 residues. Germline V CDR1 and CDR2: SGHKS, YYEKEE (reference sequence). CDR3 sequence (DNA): TGTGCCAGCAGTCTCGGACCTTCCAATGAGCAGTTCTTC. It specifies CASSLGPSNEQFF. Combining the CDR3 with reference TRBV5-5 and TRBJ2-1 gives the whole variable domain DAGVTQSPTHLIKTRGQQVTLRCSPISGHKSVSWYQQVLGQGPQFIFQYYEKEERGRGNFPDRFSARQFPNYSSELNVNALLLGDSALYLCASSLGPSNEQFFGPGTRLTVL.

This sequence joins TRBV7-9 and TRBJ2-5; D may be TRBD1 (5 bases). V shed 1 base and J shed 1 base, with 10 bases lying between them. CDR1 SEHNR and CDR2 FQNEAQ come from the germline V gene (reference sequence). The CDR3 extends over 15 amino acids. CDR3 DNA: TGTGCCAGCAGCTTAGAAGGGGCGCGCCAAGAGACCCAGTACTTC. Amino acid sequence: CASSLEGARQETQYF.

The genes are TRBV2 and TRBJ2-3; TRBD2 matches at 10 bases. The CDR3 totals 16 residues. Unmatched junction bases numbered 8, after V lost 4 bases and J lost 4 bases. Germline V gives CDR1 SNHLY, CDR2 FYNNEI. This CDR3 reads CASSVWSGRGADTQYF. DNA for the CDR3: TGTGCCAGCAGTGTGTGGAGCGGGAGGGGCGCAGATACGCAGTATTTT. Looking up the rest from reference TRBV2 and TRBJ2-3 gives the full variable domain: EPEVTQTPSHQVTQMGQEVILRCVPISNHLYFYWYRQILGQKVEFLVSFYNNEISEKSEIFDDQFSVERPDGSNFTLKIRSTKLEDSAMYFCASSVWSGRGADTQYFGPGTRLTVL.

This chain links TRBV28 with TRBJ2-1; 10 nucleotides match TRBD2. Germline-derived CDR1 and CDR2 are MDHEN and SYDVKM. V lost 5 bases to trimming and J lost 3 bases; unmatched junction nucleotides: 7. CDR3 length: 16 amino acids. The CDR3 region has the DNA TGTGCCAGCAGTACCCGGACTAGCGGCAACTACAATGAGCAGTTCTTC. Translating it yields CASSTRTSGNYNEQFF.

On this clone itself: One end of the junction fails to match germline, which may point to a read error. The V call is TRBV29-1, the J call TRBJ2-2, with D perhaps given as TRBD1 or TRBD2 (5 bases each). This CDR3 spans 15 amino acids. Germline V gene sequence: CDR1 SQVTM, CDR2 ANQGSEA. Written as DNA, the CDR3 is TGCAGCGGTGAATGGGGCAGGGACGGTAGCGGGGAGCTGTTTTTT. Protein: CSGEWGRDGSGELFF.

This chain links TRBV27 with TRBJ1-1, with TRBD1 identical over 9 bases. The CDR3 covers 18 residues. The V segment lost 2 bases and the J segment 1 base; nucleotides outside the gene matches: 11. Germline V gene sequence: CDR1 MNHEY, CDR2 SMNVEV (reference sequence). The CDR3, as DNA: TGTGCCAGCAGTTTAAGGGGGACAGGGCGGGGCGGGAACACTGAAGCTTTCTTT. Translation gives CASSLRGTGRGGNTEAFF.